What follows are 25 T cell receptor beta chains derived from one specimen sequenced in a study of radiotherapy plus CTLA-4 blockade in lung cancer (dated by TCRdb to 2016 to 2019). The method was the immunoSEQ multiplex PCR assay. TCRdb mirrors the immuneACCESS table, restricted to in-frame sequences. Some clones are absent from its copies; in checked studies, under half trace to an unresolved V gene, and the reason for the others is unknown. The sample records approximately 80,000 clones, approximately 73% of which are singletons. The ten largest clones add up to over 9% of the sample. Sequences were derived from peripheral blood, sampled from a patient treated with radiotherapy plus ipilimumab. All receptors come from a human donor with non-small cell lung cancer whose response to radiotherapy plus ipilimumab could not be evaluated.

The gene calls are TRBV7-6 and TRBJ2-5, with TRBD2 as a possible D gene (5 bases). The CDR3 contains 13 residues. V gave up 0 bases and J gave up 5 bases, with 7 bases separating them. Germline CDR1 SGHVS, CDR2 FNYEAQ. The DNA of the CDR3 is TGTGCCAGCAGCTTAGCGCGAGGGGAGACCCAGTACTTC. Translation: CASSLARGETQYF.

The V call is TRBV10-3, the J call TRBJ1-2, with D unresolved. Germline V lookup: CDR1 ENHRY, CDR2 SYGVKD. This CDR3 comprises 14 residues. V was shortened by 0 bases and J by 6 bases, with 11 bases between the two germline ends. CDR3 amino acids: CAISESTRLDGYTF. In DNA form, the CDR3 reads TGTGCCATCAGTGAGTCGACCAGGTTGGATGGCTACACCTTC.

This chain connects TRBV4-1 to TRBJ2-3; TRBD2 matches 12 bases. Germline V gene lookup returns CDR1 MGHRA and CDR2 YSYEKL. The length of the CDR3 is 18 residues. The trim removed 4 bases at V and 1 base at J, leaving 9 bases unmatched. CDR3 bases: TGCGCCAGCAGCCCTCCGCGGGCTAGCGGGGGGGGCACAGATACGCAGTATTTT. Protein: CASSPPRASGGGTDTQYF.

This clone was detected only once. The V call is TRBV10-2, the J call TRBJ2-3; 8 bases are shared with TRBD2. This CDR3 has 16 amino acids. With 4 bases clipped from V and 0 bases from J, the junction kept 6 bases outside the gene matches. From germline, CDR1 is WSHSY and CDR2 SAAADI. As DNA, the CDR3 is TGCGCCAGCAGTGTTATTAGCGGGGTCAGCACAGATACGCAGTATTTT. Translation: CASSVISGVSTDTQYF.

The chain uses TRBV19 and TRBJ2-5, with D possibly matching TRBD2 (5 bases). The germline V gene encodes CDR1 LNHDA and CDR2 SQIVND (reference sequence). V was cut by 3 bases and J by 2 bases, with 13 bases left in between. This CDR3 has 15 amino acids. This CDR3 reads CASSMEVRRQETQYF. CDR3 nucleotide sequence: TGTGCCAGTAGTATGGAGGTCAGGCGGCAAGAGACCCAGTACTTC.

The chain is built from TRBV7-3 and TRBJ1-1, with D hard to call. Per the germline V gene, CDR1 is SGHTA and CDR2 is FQGTGA. V lost 2 bases, J lost 0 bases, and 4 bases lay in between. The CDR3 spans 13 residues. CDR3 DNA sequence: TGTGCCAGCAGCTTATACATGAACACTGAAGCTTTCTTT. It specifies CASSLYMNTEAFF.

This chain links TRBV11-2 with TRBJ1-1, with D possibly being TRBD1 (6 bases). Germline assignment: CDR1 SGHAT and CDR2 FQNNGV. There are 15 residues in the CDR3. Trimming left V 5 bases short and J 1 base short, with 14 bases between. This chain's CDR3 is CASSESSQGNTEAFF. In DNA, the CDR3 is TGTGCCAGCAGCGAAAGTTCACAGGGGAACACTGAAGCTTTCTTT.

The chain couples TRBV9 to TRBJ1-2; D is unclear. The CDR3 spans 15 residues. V lost 4 bases and J 6 bases, leaving 19 bases between the germline ends. Germline values: CDR1 SGDLS, CDR2 YYNGEE. CDR3 region: CASSTDPEPLDGYTF. The CDR3, as DNA: TGTGCCAGCAGCACGGATCCGGAGCCCCTAGATGGCTACACCTTC.

A remark on this clone: At the DNA level, this CDR3 is encoded by other sequences in the same sample as well. The gene calls are TRBV10-1 and TRBJ2-3, with 12 bases fitting TRBD2. The V gene's germline CDR1 is WNHNN and CDR2 SYGVQD (reference sequence). V shed 5 bases and J 6 bases; nucleotides not matched to a gene: 3. The CDR3 extends over 14 amino acids. Here the CDR3 reads CASSLAGGLDTQYF. As DNA, the CDR3 is TGCGCCAGCAGTCTAGCGGGAGGGTTGGATACGCAGTATTTT.

This chain connects TRBV7-2 to TRBJ1-3; a possible D gene is TRBD1 (5 bases). Germline V CDR1 and CDR2: SGHTA, FQGNSA. This CDR3 has 15 residues. V gave up 2 bases and J gave up 0 bases, with 8 bases separating them. CDR3 sequence reads: CASSLQGLSGNTIYF. Written as DNA, the CDR3 is TGTGCCAGCAGCTTACAGGGACTCTCTGGAAACACCATATATTTT.

This clone was observed a handful of times. The chain couples TRBV6-5 to TRBJ1-1, with unresolved D. Deletions cut 3 bases from V and 3 bases from J, with 8 bases between. The CDR3 runs 13 residues. CDR1 is MNHEY, CDR2 SVGAGI, per germline. The CDR3 protein is CASSYSGYTEAFF. The DNA of the CDR3 is TGTGCCAGCAGTTATTCGGGGTACACTGAAGCTTTCTTT.

The V and J genes are TRBV11-2 and TRBJ2-1; possibly TRBD2 for D (6 bases). The CDR3 is 14 residues long. V lost 6 bases and J 4 bases, leaving 13 bases between the germline ends. From germline, CDR1 is SGHAT and CDR2 FQNNGV. As DNA, the CDR3 is TGTGCCAGCAGTTCGGGACTGCATTACAATGAGCAGTTCTTC. This sequence encodes CASSSGLHYNEQFF. Looking up the rest from reference TRBV11-2 and TRBJ2-1 gives the full variable domain: EAGVAQSPRYKIIEKRQSVAFWCNPISGHATLYWYQQILGQGPKLLIQFQNNGVVDDSQLPKDRFSAERLKGVDSTLKIQPAKLEDSAVYLCASSSGLHYNEQFFGPGTRLTVL.

The gene calls are TRBV2 and TRBJ2-5; the match to TRBD1 covers 7 bases. Germline CDR1 and CDR2: SNHLY and FYNNEI. This CDR3 comprises 11 residues. The junction had 11 bases not matched to a gene; V was cut back by 8 bases and J by 14 bases. The CDR3 DNA is TGTGCCAGCCTATACGGGACAGTTTTTTACTTC. This codes for CASLYGTVFYF.

The chain carries TRBV25-1 and TRBJ1-1; unclear D gene. Trimming pared 6 bases from V and 3 bases from J, leaving 14 bases between. Germline loops: CDR1 MGHDK, CDR2 SYGVNS. The CDR3 consists of 14 residues. This CDR3 is CASSSRPRDTEAFF. The CDR3 nucleotides are TGTGCCAGCAGCTCCCGCCCGCGGGACACTGAAGCTTTCTTT.

This chain uses TRBV7-2 with TRBJ2-7; 7 bases are a match to TRBD1. The germline V gene encodes CDR1 SGHTA and CDR2 FQGNSA. The V segment lost 3 bases and the J segment 3 bases; nucleotides outside the gene matches: 8. This CDR3 has 15 residues. CDR3 loop: CASSLGGTADYEQYF. Written as DNA, the CDR3 is TGTGCCAGCAGCTTGGGTGGGACAGCTGACTACGAGCAGTACTTC. Complete variable domain (other parts from reference TRBV7-2 and TRBJ2-7): GAGVSQSPSNKVTEKGKDVELRCDPISGHTALYWYRQSLGQGLEFLIYFQGNSAPDKSGLPSDRFSAERTGGSVSTLTIQRTQQEDSAVYLCASSLGGTADYEQYFGPGTRLTVT.

This clone is categorized as medium-sized (0.01 to 0.1%). The V and J genes are TRBV19 and TRBJ1-5, with TRBD1 matching 10 bases. CDR3 length: 15 amino acids. Trimming cost V 11 bases and J 4 bases; bases outside gene matches: 11. Germline V gives CDR1 LNHDA, CDR2 SQIVND (reference sequence). This chain's CDR3 is CAATGDRGGNQPQHF. DNA of the CDR3: TGTGCCGCTACCGGGGACAGGGGTGGTAATCAGCCCCAGCATTTT.

This clone showed up just a few times. This sequence joins TRBV2 and TRBJ2-2, with 12 positions matching TRBD1. Germline V gives CDR1 SNHLY, CDR2 FYNNEI. The CDR3 extends over 16 amino acids. J lost 3 bases, V lost 8 bases, and 7 bases had no gene match. The CDR3 DNA reads TGTGCCAGCGGAAGGGACAGGGGGCCCGACACCGGGGAGCTGTTTTTT. It translates to CASGRDRGPDTGELFF. Complete variable domain (other parts from reference TRBV2 and TRBJ2-2): EPEVTQTPSHQVTQMGQEVILRCVPISNHLYFYWYRQILGQKVEFLVSFYNNEISEKSEIFDDQFSVERPDGSNFTLKIRSTKLEDSAMYFCASGRDRGPDTGELFFGEGSRLTVL.

The chain recombines TRBV6-1 with TRBJ1-4, with 7 bases identical to TRBD1. V shed 6 bases, J shed 4 bases, and the junction held 8 bases outside the gene matches. Germline lookup yields CDR1 MNHNS and CDR2 SASEGT. This CDR3 is built from 15 residues. The DNA of the CDR3 is TGTGCCAGCAGCGTCTCCGGGACAGATAATGAAAAACTGTTTTTT. Its protein product is CASSVSGTDNEKLFF.

This clone was seen more than once but under ten times. V usage is TRBV7-3 and J usage is TRBJ2-2, with TRBD2 matching over 9 bases. The V and J ends lost 3 bases and 4 bases, in that order; junction bases with no gene match: 9. Germline CDR1 reads SGHTA; CDR2 reads FQGTGA. This CDR3 is built from 17 residues. The CDR3 spells CASSFSSGGSGTGELFF. DNA for the CDR3: TGTGCCAGCAGCTTTAGTAGCGGGGGCTCCGGCACCGGGGAGCTGTTTTTT.

This rearrangement joins TRBV19 to TRBJ2-3, with 10 bases identical to TRBD1. With V trimmed by 10 bases and J by 1 base, 8 bases remained unmatched. This CDR3 contains 15 residues. Germline CDR1 and CDR2: LNHDA and SQIVND (reference sequence). CDR3 region: CATRDRGGGTDTQYF. The CDR3 nucleotides are TGTGCCACCCGGGACAGGGGTGGGGGCACAGATACGCAGTATTTT.

The rearrangement joins TRBV25-1 to TRBJ2-7, with D possibly matching TRBD1 (7 bases). The germline V and J ends were trimmed by 0 bases and 4 bases, with 13 bases remaining between them. CDR3 length: 15 residues. Germline-derived CDR1 and CDR2 are MGHDK and SYGVNS. The CDR3 DNA reads TGTGCCAGCAGTGAATATATGGCAGGGGGGTACGAGCAGTACTTC. As protein: CASSEYMAGGYEQYF.

This clone was counted only a few times. V is TRBV10-3 and J is TRBJ1-5; unclear D gene. This CDR3 contains 13 residues. Trimming pared 8 bases from V and 0 bases from J, leaving 8 bases between. The germline V gene encodes CDR1 ENHRY and CDR2 SYGVKD. CDR3 sequence: CAIALNSNQPQHF. In DNA form, the CDR3 reads TGTGCCATCGCGCTCAATAGCAATCAGCCCCAGCATTTT.

This sequence joins TRBV7-3 and TRBJ2-3; 8 bases are shared with TRBD1. V lost 6 bases and J lost 0; bases outside the gene matches: 5. CDR1 SGHTA and CDR2 FQGTGA come from the germline V gene. The CDR3 has 15 residues. CDR3 sequence: CASRLGQASTDTQYF. CDR3 bases: TGTGCCAGCAGGCTGGGACAGGCTAGCACAGATACGCAGTATTTT.

The genes are TRBV16 and TRBJ2-7; weak D call: TRBD1 (6 bases). Trimming removed 0 bases at V and 2 bases at J, with 17 bases between. From germline, CDR1 is KGHSY and CDR2 FQNENV. There are 17 residues in the CDR3. CDR3 nucleotide sequence: TGTGCCAGCAGCCAATCGATAGGACAGACCCGCGCCTACGAGCAGTACTTC. Translating gives CASSQSIGQTRAYEQYF.

This clone was seen a handful of times. The chain links TRBV28 to TRBJ2-6, with D maybe TRBD1 (6 bases). Germline-derived CDR1 and CDR2 are MDHEN and SYDVKM. This CDR3 comprises 20 residues. The V gene lost 4 bases and the J gene lost 0 bases, with 22 bases spanning the gap. CDR3 in DNA: TGTGCCAGCAGTTCCCCTCTCCGGGGACAAGACCCCTCTGGGGCCAACGTCCTGACTTTC. Translation gives CASSSPLRGQDPSGANVLTF.